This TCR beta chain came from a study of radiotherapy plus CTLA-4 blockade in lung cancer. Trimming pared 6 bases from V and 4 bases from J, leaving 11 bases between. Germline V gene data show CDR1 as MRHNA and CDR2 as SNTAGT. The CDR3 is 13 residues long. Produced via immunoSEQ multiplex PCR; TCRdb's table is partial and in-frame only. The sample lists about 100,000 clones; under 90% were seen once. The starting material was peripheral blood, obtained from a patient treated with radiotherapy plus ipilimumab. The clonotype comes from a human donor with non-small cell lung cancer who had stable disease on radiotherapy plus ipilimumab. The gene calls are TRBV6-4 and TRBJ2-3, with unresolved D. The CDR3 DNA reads TGTGCCAGCAGCCCCTCCCTCCCAGATACGCAGTATTTT. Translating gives CASSPSLPDTQYF.